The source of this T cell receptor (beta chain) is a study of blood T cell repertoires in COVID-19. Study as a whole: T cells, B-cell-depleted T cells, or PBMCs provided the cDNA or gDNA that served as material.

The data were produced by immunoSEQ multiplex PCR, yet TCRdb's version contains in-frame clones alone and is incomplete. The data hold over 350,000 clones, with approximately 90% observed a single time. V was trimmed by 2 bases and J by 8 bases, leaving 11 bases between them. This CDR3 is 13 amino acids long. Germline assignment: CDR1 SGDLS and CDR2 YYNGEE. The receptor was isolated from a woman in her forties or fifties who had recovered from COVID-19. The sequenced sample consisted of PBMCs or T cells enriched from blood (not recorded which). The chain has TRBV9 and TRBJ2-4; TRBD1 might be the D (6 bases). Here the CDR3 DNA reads TGTGCCAGCAGCGTCGGACAGTTGGACATTCAGTACTTC. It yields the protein CASSVGQLDIQYF.